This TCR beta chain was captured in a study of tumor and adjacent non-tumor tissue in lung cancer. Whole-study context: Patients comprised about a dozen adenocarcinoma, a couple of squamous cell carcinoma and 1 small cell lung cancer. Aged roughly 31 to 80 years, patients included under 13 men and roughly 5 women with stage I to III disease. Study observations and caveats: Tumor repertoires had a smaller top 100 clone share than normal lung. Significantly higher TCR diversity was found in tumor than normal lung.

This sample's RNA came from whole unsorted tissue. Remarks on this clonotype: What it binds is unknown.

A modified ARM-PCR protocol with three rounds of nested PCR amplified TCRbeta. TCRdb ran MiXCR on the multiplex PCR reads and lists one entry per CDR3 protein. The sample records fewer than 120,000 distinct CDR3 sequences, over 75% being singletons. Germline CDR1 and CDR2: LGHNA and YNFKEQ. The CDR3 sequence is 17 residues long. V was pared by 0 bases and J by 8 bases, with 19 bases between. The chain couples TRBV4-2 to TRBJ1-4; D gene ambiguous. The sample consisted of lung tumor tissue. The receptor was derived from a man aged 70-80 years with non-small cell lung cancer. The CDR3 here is CASSQDPRPKLNEKLFF. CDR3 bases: TGTGCCAGCAGCCAAGATCCGAGACCTAAGTTGAACGAAAAACTGTTTTTT.